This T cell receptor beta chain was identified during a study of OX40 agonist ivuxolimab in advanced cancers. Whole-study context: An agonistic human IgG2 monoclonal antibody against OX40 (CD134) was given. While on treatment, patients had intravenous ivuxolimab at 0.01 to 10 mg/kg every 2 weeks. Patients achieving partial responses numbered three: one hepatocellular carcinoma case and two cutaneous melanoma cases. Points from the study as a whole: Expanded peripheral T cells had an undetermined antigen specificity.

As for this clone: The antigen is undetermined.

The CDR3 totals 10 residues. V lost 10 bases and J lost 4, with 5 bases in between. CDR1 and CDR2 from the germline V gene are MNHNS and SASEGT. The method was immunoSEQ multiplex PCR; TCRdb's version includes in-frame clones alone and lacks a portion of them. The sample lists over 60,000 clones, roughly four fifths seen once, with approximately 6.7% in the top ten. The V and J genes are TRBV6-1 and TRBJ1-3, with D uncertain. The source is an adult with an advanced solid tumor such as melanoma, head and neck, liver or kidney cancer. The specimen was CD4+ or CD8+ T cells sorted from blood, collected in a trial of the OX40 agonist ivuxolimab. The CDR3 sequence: CATPGNTIYF. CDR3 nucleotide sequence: TGTGCCACCCCCGGAAACACCATATATTTT.